This TCR beta chain was identified during a study of cytomegalovirus exposure and HLA in healthy donors. Findings of the study overall: A list of about 180 TCR beta chains associated with cytomegalovirus was given. A later analysis found common viral pathogens apparently linked to several of the most significant clusters. In an earlier analysis, in under 700 donors, most V segments appeared productive either ~87% or ~30% of the time.

Of note for this clone: The antigen is unknown.

This cohort consisted of healthy bone marrow donors. V was pared by 5 bases and J by 3 bases, with 7 bases of the junction left unmatched. The germline CDR1 and CDR2 sequences are MNHNS and SASEGT. The CDR3 is made up of 17 amino acids. Vbeta (60) and Jbeta (13) primers were used in the PCR. Sequencing was performed with immunoSEQ multiplex PCR; in TCRdb, only in-frame clones are kept and a portion is missing. The data contain about 140,000 clones, 61% of them singletons. Sequencing was done on a sample of PBMCs. This clonotype was sampled from a male donor in good health and CMV-seronegative. V gene TRBV6-1 combines with J gene TRBJ1-6, with 10 bases lining up with TRBD1. The CDR3 sequence is CASSQGDRGGYNSPLHF. The CDR3 region has the DNA TGTGCCAGCAGTCAAGGGGACAGGGGAGGCTATAATTCACCCCTCCACTTT.